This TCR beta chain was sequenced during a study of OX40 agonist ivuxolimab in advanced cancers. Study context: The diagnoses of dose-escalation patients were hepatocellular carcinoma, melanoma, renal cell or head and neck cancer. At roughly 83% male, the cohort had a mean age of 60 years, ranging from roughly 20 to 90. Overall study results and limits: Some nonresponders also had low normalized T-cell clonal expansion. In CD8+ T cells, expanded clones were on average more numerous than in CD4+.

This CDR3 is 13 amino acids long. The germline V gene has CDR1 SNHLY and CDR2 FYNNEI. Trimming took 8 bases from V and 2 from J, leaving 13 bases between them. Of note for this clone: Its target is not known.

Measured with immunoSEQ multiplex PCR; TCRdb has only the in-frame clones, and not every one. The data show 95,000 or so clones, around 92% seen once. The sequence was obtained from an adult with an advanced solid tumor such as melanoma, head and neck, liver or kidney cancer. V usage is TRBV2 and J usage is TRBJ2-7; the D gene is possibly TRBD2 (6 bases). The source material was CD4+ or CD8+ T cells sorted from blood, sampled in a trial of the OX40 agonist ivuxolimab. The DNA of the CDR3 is TGTGCCAGCCGGGACTTCCCTCCCTACGAGCAGTACTTC. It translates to CASRDFPPYEQYF.